This TCR beta chain came from a study of T cell repertoires in cytomegalovirus infection. Study as a whole: In public TCR beta signatures, there were indications of both CMV infection and matching HLA type.

Study-wide findings and caveats: Frequencies of public TCR beta families were cumulated, and this identified carriers of CMV plus the relevant HLA. The ex vivo response showed dominance by HLA-C-restricted CMV-specific TCR beta clonotypes.

Germline CDR1 SGHVS, CDR2 FNYEAQ. The V gene lost 4 bases and the J gene lost 0 bases, with 15 bases spanning the gap. The CDR3 is 16 amino acids. TCRdb reprocessed the reads via MiXCR and lists one record per CDR3 protein. The sample lists approximately 180,000 distinct CDR3 sequences, roughly 17% occurring once. Concerning this clonotype itself: Its matching antigen is unknown.

The chain couples TRBV7-6 to TRBJ1-2, with TRBD1 as a possible D gene (5 bases). The sequenced material came from CD8+ T cells from PBMCs. The receptor was derived from a human donor in good health (CMV status not recorded). Some clones in this sample may be carry-over from other donors' samples. CDR3 region: CASSSGAQSSNYGYTF. For the CDR3, the DNA is TGTGCCAGCAGCTCCGGGGCTCAATCCTCTAACTATGGCTACACCTTC.